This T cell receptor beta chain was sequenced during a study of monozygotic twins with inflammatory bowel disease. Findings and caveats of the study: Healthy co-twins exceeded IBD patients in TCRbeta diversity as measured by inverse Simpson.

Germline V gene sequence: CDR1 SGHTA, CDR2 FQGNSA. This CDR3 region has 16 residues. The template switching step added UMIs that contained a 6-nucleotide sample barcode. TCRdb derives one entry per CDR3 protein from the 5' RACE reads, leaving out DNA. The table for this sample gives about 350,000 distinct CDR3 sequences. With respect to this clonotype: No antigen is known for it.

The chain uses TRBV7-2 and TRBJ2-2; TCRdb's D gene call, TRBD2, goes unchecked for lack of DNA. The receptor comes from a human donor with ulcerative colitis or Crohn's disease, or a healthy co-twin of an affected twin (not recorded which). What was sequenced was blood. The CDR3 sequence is CASSRTPSGGTGELFF.